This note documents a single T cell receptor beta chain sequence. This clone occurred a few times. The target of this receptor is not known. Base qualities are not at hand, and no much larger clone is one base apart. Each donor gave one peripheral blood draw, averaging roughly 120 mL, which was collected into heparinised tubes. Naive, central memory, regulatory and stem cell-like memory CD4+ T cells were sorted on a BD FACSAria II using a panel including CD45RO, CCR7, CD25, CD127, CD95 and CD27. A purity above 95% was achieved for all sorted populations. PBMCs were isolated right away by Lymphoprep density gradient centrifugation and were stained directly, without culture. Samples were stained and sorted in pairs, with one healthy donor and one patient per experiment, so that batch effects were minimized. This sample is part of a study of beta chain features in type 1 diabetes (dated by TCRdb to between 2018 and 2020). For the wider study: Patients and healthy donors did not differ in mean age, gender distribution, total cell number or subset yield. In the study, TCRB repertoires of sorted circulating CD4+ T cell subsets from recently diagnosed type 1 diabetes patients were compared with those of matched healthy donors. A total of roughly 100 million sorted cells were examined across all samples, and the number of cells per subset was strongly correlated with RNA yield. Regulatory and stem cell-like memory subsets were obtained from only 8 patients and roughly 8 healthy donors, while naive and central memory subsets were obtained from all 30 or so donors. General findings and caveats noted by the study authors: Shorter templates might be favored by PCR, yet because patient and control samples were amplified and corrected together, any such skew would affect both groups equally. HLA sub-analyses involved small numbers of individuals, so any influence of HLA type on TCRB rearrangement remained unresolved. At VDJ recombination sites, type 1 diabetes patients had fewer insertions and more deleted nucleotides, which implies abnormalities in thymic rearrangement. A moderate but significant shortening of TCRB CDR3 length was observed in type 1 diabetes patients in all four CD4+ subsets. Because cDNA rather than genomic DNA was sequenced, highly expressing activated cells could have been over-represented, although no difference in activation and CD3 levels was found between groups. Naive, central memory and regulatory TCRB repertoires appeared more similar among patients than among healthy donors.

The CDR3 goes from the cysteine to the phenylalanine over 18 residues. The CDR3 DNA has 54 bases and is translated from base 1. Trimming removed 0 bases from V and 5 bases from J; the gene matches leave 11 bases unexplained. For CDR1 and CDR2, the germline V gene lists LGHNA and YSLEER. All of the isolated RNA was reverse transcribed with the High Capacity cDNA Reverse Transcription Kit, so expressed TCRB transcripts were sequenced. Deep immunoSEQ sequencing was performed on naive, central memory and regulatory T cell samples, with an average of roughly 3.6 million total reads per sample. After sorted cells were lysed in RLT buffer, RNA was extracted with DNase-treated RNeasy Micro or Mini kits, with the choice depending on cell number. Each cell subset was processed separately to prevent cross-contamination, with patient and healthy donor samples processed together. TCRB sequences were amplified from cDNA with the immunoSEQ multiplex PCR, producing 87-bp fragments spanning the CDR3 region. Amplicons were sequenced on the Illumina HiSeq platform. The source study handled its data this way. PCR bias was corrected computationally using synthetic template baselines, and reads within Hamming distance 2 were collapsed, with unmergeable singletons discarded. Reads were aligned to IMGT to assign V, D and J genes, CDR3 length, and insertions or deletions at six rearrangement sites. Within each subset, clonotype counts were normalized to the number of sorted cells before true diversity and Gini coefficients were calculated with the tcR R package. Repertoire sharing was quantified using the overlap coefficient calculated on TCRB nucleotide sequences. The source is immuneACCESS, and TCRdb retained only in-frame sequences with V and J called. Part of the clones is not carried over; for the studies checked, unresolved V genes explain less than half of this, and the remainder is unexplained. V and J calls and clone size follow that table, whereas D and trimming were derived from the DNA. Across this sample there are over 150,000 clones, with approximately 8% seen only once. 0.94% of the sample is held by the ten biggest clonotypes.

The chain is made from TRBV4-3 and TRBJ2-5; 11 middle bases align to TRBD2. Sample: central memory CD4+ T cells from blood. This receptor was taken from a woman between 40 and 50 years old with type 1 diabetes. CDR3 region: CASSQDGGTSGRQETQYF. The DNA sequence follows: TGCGCCAGCAGCCAAGATGGGGGTACTAGCGGGAGACAGGAGACCCAGTACTTC.